The TCR beta chain described here comes from a study of blood T cell repertoires in COVID-19. Here immunoSEQ multiplex PCR was the method, and the copy in TCRdb shows in-frame clones only, minus some. The sample lists roughly 230,000 clones; approximately 81% were seen once. J was trimmed by 6 bases and V by 0 bases; bases with no gene match: 7. Germline V gene data show CDR1 as SGHAT and CDR2 as FQNNGV. The CDR3 covers 15 residues. This TCR was recovered from a woman aged 50 to 60 who had been exposed to COVID-19. The chain joins TRBV11-2 to TRBJ1-1, with 7 bases fitting TRBD1. Sequencing was performed on PBMCs or T cells enriched from blood (not recorded which). The CDR3 spells CASSLEQGSAAEAFF. The CDR3 region has the DNA TGTGCCAGCAGCTTAGAACAGGGGAGCGCGGCTGAAGCTTTCTTT.